The present T cell receptor beta chain was sequenced within a study of cytomegalovirus exposure and HLA in healthy donors. The CDR3 totals 16 residues. CDR1 is LGHNA and CDR2 is YNFKEQ in the germline V gene. Trimming removed 4 bases from V and 1 base from J, with 13 bases in between. PCR used 60 Vbeta primers and 13 Jbeta primers. The method was immunoSEQ multiplex PCR; TCRdb's version includes in-frame clones alone and lacks a portion of them. The repertoire consists of about 94,000 clones, with about four fifths occurring once and the leading ten covering 3.8%. This receptor was obtained from a woman in her thirties or forties in good health and CMV-seronegative. The sequenced sample was PBMCs. This rearrangement joins TRBV4-2 to TRBJ2-2; D remains unclear. The CDR3 loop is CASSRNIAENTGELFF. CDR3 DNA: TGTGCCAGCAGCCGGAACATAGCAGAGAACACCGGGGAGCTGTTTTTT.